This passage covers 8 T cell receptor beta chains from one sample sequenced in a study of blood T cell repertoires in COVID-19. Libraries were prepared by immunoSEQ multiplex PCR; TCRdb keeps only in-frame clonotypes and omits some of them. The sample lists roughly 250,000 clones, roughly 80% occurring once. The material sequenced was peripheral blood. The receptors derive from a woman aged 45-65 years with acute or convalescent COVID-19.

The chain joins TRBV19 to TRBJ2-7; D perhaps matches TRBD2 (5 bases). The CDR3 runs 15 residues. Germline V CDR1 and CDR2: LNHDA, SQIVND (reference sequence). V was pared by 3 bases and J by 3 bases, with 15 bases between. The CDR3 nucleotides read TGTGCCAGTAGTATGGCCAGGAGGCACGGCTACGAGCAGTACTTC. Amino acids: CASSMARRHGYEQYF.

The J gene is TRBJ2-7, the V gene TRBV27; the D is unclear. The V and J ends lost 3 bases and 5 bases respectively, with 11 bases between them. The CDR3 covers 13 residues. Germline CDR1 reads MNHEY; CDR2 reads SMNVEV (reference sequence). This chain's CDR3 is CASSFRWANEQYF. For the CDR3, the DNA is TGTGCCAGCAGTTTTAGGTGGGCGAACGAGCAGTACTTC.

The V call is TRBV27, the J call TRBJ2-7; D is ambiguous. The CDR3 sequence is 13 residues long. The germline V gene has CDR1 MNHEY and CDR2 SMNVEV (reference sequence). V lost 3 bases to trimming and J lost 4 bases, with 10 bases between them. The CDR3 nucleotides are TGTGCCAGCAGTTTCCCAGGTCGTTACGAGCAGTACTTC. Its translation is CASSFPGRYEQYF.

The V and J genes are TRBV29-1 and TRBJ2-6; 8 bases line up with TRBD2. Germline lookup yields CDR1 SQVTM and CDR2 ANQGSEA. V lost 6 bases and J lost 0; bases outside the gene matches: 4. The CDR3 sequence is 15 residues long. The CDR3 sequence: CSVGAGGSGANVLTF. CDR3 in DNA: TGCAGCGTCGGGGCGGGGGGCTCTGGGGCCAACGTCCTGACTTTC.

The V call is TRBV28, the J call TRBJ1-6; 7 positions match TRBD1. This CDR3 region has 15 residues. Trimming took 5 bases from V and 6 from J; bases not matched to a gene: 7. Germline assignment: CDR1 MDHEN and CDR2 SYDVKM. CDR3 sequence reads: CASSPRGVVNSPLHF. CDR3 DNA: TGTGCCAGCAGTCCCAGGGGGGTGGTTAATTCACCCCTCCACTTT.

The CDR3 bases are TGTGCCAGCAGCCAAAGTGGAGATTCACCCCTCCACTTT. This translates into CASSQSGDSPLHF. V and J are TRBV14 and TRBJ1-6, with D unresolved. Germline CDR1 reads SGHDN; CDR2 reads FVKESK. The CDR3 is 13 residues long. V lost 2 bases, J lost 8 bases, and 7 bases lay in between. The variable domain in full, completed from reference TRBV14 and TRBJ1-6, reads EAGVTQFPSHSVIEKGQTVTLRCDPISGHDNLYWYRRVMGKEIKFLLHFVKESKQDESGMPNNRFLAERTGGTYSTLKVQPAELEDSGVYFCASSQSGDSPLHFGNGTRLTVT.

The CDR3 loop is CASSLGSRVKVDYGYTF. The CDR3 DNA sequence: TGTGCCAGCAGCTTAGGATCGCGGGTAAAAGTCGACTATGGCTACACCTTC. J is TRBJ1-2 and V is TRBV11-2; no firm D call. Germline CDR1 is SGHAT and CDR2 is FQNNGV. The CDR3 sequence is 17 residues long. V was trimmed by 1 base and J by 3 bases, leaving 18 bases between them. Complete variable domain (other parts from reference TRBV11-2 and TRBJ1-2): EAGVAQSPRYKIIEKRQSVAFWCNPISGHATLYWYQQILGQGPKLLIQFQNNGVVDDSQLPKDRFSAERLKGVDSTLKIQPAKLEDSAVYLCASSLGSRVKVDYGYTFGSGTRLTVV.

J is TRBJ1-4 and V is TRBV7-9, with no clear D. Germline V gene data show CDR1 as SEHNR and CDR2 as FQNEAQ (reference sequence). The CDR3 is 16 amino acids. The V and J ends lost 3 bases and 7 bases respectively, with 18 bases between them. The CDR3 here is CASSLQTGRGGEKLFF. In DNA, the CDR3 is TGTGCCAGCAGCTTGCAAACCGGGAGAGGAGGTGAAAAACTGTTTTTT.